The clone carrying this TCR beta chain was detected only a few times. The germline gives CDR1 SQVTM, CDR2 ANQGSEA. CDR3 length equals 11 residues. V shed 7 bases and J shed 7 bases, with 11 bases lying between them. Profiled with immunoSEQ multiplex PCR; TCRdb holds only in-frame clones, not every one. This sample has about 47,000 clones, with around 80% found just once. The data are from a study of OX40 agonist ivuxolimab in advanced cancers. On the study more broadly: Roughly two fifths of patients had received prior checkpoint inhibitor therapy.

The source is an adult with an advanced solid tumor such as melanoma, head and neck, liver or kidney cancer. Sequencing used CD4+ or CD8+ T cells sorted from blood, obtained in a trial of the OX40 agonist ivuxolimab. The V gene is TRBV29-1, the J gene TRBJ2-1, with D unclear. In DNA form, the CDR3 reads TGCAGCGACACCGGCTTAAATGAGCAGTTCTTC. Residues: CSDTGLNEQFF.